This entry lists 18 T cell receptor beta chains sequenced from one sample in a study of blood T cell repertoires in COVID-19. This table comes from immunoSEQ multiplex PCR, and its TCRdb copy is limited to in-frame clones, with some not included. The repertoire includes roughly 230,000 clones, around four fifths of them detected once, and roughly 8.7% sits in the top ten. Sequencing was performed on peripheral blood. Receptors were obtained from a man between 35 and 55 years old with active or convalescent COVID-19.

Only a few counts were recorded for this clone. In DNA, the CDR3 is TGTGCCAGTAGTCTGAGACAGGATCGGAATTCACCCCTCCACTTT. This codes for CASSLRQDRNSPLHF. The chain joins TRBV19 to TRBJ1-6; D might be TRBD1 (6 bases). The CDR3 extends over 15 amino acids. Germline V lookup: CDR1 LNHDA, CDR2 SQIVND (reference sequence). The V end lost 5 bases, the J end lost 7 bases, and 15 bases lay between the germline ends.

This chain connects TRBV11-3 to TRBJ1-2, with D perhaps TRBD1 (6 bases). Germline CDR1 SGHNT, CDR2 YENEEA. The V end lost 3 bases, the J end lost 5 bases, and 19 bases lay between the germline ends. The CDR3 contains 16 residues. The CDR3 is CASSFRGYEVSYGYTF. CDR3 nucleotide sequence: TGTGCCAGCAGCTTCAGGGGATATGAGGTTTCGTATGGCTACACCTTC.

The rearrangement joins TRBV2 to TRBJ1-6; D ambiguous. Germline values: CDR1 SNHLY, CDR2 FYNNEI. Trimming shortened V by 0 bases and J by 0 bases, and 6 bases separated the two germline ends. The CDR3 has 16 amino acids. For the CDR3, the DNA is TGTGCCAGCAGTGAAGCGGGCAGCTCCTATAATTCACCCCTCCACTTT. The encoded protein is CASSEAGSSYNSPLHF. The whole variable domain, filled in from reference TRBV2 and TRBJ1-6, reads EPEVTQTPSHQVTQMGQEVILRCVPISNHLYFYWYRQILGQKVEFLVSFYNNEISEKSEIFDDQFSVERPDGSNFTLKIRSTKLEDSAMYFCASSEAGSSYNSPLHFGNGTRLTVT.

This clone was observed a single time. This chain joins TRBV24-1 and TRBJ1-2; 8 nucleotides align to TRBD1. Trimming took 3 bases from V and 6 from J; bases not matched to a gene: 17. The CDR3 is 18 residues long. Germline V gene data show CDR1 as KGHDR and CDR2 as SFDVKD. CDR3 DNA: TGTGCCACCAGTGATCCTCCCAGGACAGGGTCGAGATCGGATGGCTACACCTTC. The encoded protein is CATSDPPRTGSRSDGYTF.

This chain links TRBV3-1 (or the pseudogene TRBV3-2) with TRBJ2-7; 9 nucleotides match TRBD1. Germline lookup yields CDR1 LGHDT and CDR2 YNNKEL (reference sequence). This CDR3 contains 14 residues. V shed 4 bases, J shed 0 bases, and the junction held 1 base outside the gene matches. As DNA, the CDR3 is TGTGCCAGCAGCCGGACAGGGGTCTCCTACGAGCAGTACTTC. It codes for CASSRTGVSYEQYF.

The chain joins TRBV19 to TRBJ2-1, with D possibly being TRBD2 (6 bases). V was pared by 5 bases and J by 4 bases, with 12 bases between. The CDR3 consists of 14 residues. The V gene's germline CDR1 is LNHDA and CDR2 SQIVND (reference sequence). CDR3: CASSRDGLYNEQFF. The DNA of the CDR3 is TGTGCCAGTAGTCGGGACGGACTATACAATGAGCAGTTCTTC.

J is TRBJ2-1 and V is TRBV10-3; TRBD1 matches 7 bases. CDR1 is ENHRY, CDR2 SYGVKD, per germline. J gave up 4 bases and V 6 bases, and 3 bases lay outside the gene matches. This CDR3 has 13 amino acids. DNA of the CDR3: TGTGCCATCAGCGACAGGGCGTACAATGAGCAGTTCTTC. Its translation: CAISDRAYNEQFF.

The chain recombines TRBV12-3 or TRBV12-4 with TRBJ1-5; TRBD1 agrees at 7 bases. There are 13 residues in the CDR3. V was clipped by 10 bases and J by 10 bases; unmatched bases: 13. The CDR3 DNA is TGTGCCACTACCGGGACAGCCTCTCACCCCCAGCATTTT. This encodes CATTGTASHPQHF.

The chain recombines TRBV12-3 or TRBV12-4 with TRBJ1-1; D remains ambiguous. Trimming cost V 5 bases and J 8 bases, with 9 bases left between them. The CDR3 length is 11 residues. CDR3 nucleotides: TGTGCCAGCAGTACCCAGGCAGAAGCTTTCTTT. Its protein product is CASSTQAEAFF.

The rearrangement joins TRBV9 to TRBJ2-1; 7 bases line up with TRBD2. The CDR3 has 15 residues. The V segment lost 2 bases and the J segment 2 bases; nucleotides outside the gene matches: 4. Germline lookup yields CDR1 SGDLS and CDR2 YYNGEE. The CDR3 is CASSVSGEAYNEQFF. The CDR3 DNA sequence: TGTGCCAGCAGCGTGAGCGGGGAAGCCTACAATGAGCAGTTCTTC.

This rearrangement joins TRBV5-1 to TRBJ2-1, with D tentatively TRBD1 (6 bases). V lost 4 bases and J lost 10, with 18 bases in between. The CDR3 runs 14 residues. The germline CDR1 and CDR2 sequences are SGHRS and YFSETQ. The CDR3 nucleotides read TGCGCCAGCAGCCTTGGACAGTCTTGGGGGGAGCAGTTCTTC. The encoded protein is CASSLGQSWGEQFF.

The chain is built from TRBV19 and TRBJ2-1, with 8 bases aligning to TRBD1. From germline, CDR1 is LNHDA and CDR2 SQIVND (reference sequence). The trim removed 6 bases at V and 6 bases at J, leaving 13 bases unmatched. This CDR3 region has 16 residues. The CDR3 sequence is CASSPLGRGRFNEQFF. CDR3 in DNA: TGTGCCAGTAGCCCATTAGGCAGGGGGCGTTTCAATGAGCAGTTCTTC. The variable domain in full, with the rest retrieved from reference TRBV19 and TRBJ2-1, is DGGITQSPKYLFRKEGQNVTLSCEQNLNHDAMYWYRQDPGQGLRLIYYSQIVNDFQKGDIAEGYSVSREKKESFPLTVTSAQKNPTAFYLCASSPLGRGRFNEQFFGPGTRLTVL.

The V gene is TRBV28, the J gene TRBJ2-7, with 7 bases fitting TRBD1. Germline V lookup: CDR1 MDHEN, CDR2 SYDVKM. CDR3 length: 13 residues. With V trimmed by 6 bases and J by 3 bases, 5 bases remained unmatched. Here the CDR3 reads CASRPGQSYEQYF. DNA for the CDR3: TGTGCCAGCAGACCGGGACAGAGCTACGAGCAGTACTTC.

V usage is TRBV19 and J usage is TRBJ2-3, with D maybe TRBD1 (6 bases). CDR3 length equals 17 residues. V lost 3 bases to trimming and J lost 2 bases, with 18 bases between them. Germline V CDR1 and CDR2: LNHDA, SQIVND (reference sequence). The CDR3 DNA reads TGTGCCAGTAGTATCAGGGGCGAGCCGTTAATCACAGATACGCAGTATTTT. Translating it yields CASSIRGEPLITDTQYF.

This clone showed up just a few times. This chain uses TRBV25-1 with TRBJ2-5, with 7 positions matching TRBD1. CDR3 size: 17 residues. Per the germline V gene, CDR1 is MGHDK and CDR2 is SYGVNS. V was pared by 1 base and J by 5 bases, with 13 bases of the junction left unmatched. The CDR3 coding sequence is TGTGCCAGCAGTGAATCATCAGGGTTAGGGGGCCGTGAGACCCAGTACTTC. Translating gives CASSESSGLGGRETQYF. Full variable domain (remainder filled in from reference TRBV25-1 and TRBJ2-5): EADIYQTPRYLVIGTGKKITLECSQTMGHDKMYWYQQDPGMELHLIHYSYGVNSTEKGDLSSESTVSRIRTEHFPLTLESARPSHTSQYLCASSESSGLGGRETQYFGPGTRLLVL.

The chain links TRBV5-4 to TRBJ2-1; no firm D call. Germline CDR1 and CDR2: SGHNT and YYREEE (reference sequence). The CDR3 length is 12 residues. Trimming cost V 4 bases and J 10 bases, with 12 bases left between them. The CDR3 region has the DNA TGTGCCAGCAGCCAGGCGTCAGCCGAGCAGTTCTTC. Translation: CASSQASAEQFF.

This chain uses TRBV11-3 with TRBJ1-1, with no clear D. The V end was cut by 2 bases, the J end by 8 bases, with 6 bases between. This CDR3 contains 11 residues. Germline V gene data show CDR1 as SGHNT and CDR2 as YENEEA. CDR3 nucleotides: TGTGCCAGCAGCTTAAATTCGGAAGCTTTCTTT. The encoded protein is CASSLNSEAFF.

This clone has only one observation. The chain recombines TRBV30 with TRBJ2-7; 7 nucleotides match TRBD1. The CDR3 sequence is 12 residues long. The V gene's germline CDR1 is GTSNPN and CDR2 SVGIG (reference sequence). V trimming: 3 bases; J trimming: 9 bases; junction bases outside the gene matches: 8. CDR3 residues: CAWRASGQWQYF. CDR3 DNA sequence: TGTGCCTGGAGAGCTTCGGGACAGTGGCAGTACTTC. Using reference TRBV30 and TRBJ2-7 for the parts outside the CDR3, the full variable domain is SQTIHQWPATLVQPVGSPLSLECTVEGTSNPNLYWYRQAAGRGLQLLFYSVGIGQISSEVPQNLSASRPQDRQFILSSKKLLLSDSGFYLCAWRASGQWQYFGPGTRLTVT.